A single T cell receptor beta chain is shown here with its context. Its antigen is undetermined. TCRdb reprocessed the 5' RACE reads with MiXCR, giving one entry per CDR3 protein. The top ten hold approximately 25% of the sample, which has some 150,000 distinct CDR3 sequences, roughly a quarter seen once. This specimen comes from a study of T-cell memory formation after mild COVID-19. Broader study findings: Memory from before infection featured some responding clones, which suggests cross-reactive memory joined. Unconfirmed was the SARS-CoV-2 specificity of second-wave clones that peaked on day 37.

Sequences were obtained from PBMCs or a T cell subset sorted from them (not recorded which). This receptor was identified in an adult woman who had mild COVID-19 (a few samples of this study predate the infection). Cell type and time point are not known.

The CDR3 here is CASSQNRGGEETQYF. The CDR3 DNA follows: TGCGCCAGCAGCCAGAACAGGGGAGGGGAAGAGACCCAGTACTTC. The chain has TRBV4-3 and TRBJ2-5; perhaps D is TRBD1 or TRBD2 (7 bases each). V shed 3 bases and J shed 3 bases, with 14 bases lying between them. This CDR3 comprises 15 residues. Germline values: CDR1 LGHNA, CDR2 YSLEER.